This T cell receptor (beta chain) derives from a study of blood T cell repertoires in COVID-19. Overall study context: T cells, B-cell-depleted T cells, or PBMCs provided the cDNA or gDNA that served as material.

The authors' processing: Using reference gene primer amplification, nucleated cell counts were estimated. Clones were sequenced by immunoSEQ multiplex PCR, and TCRdb holds only the in-frame ones, with some missing. The V and J calls and clone size were taken over from that table, and D and trimming were inferred from the DNA. The sample includes over 200,000 clones, about 90% seen only once; the top ten take approximately 2.2%. After removal of 2 bases from V and 0 bases from J, the junction contained 7 bases not matched to a gene. This CDR3 region has 17 residues. CDR1 and CDR2 from the germline V gene are KGHDR and SFDVKD.

J is TRBJ2-3 and V is TRBV24-1; 7 bases agree with TRBD1. The receptor comes from a woman aged 50 to 60 with acute or convalescent COVID-19. The sequencing sample was made of peripheral blood. The CDR3 bases are TGTGCCACCAGTGATTCAGGACAGGCGTCTAGCACAGATACGCAGTATTTT. Translation: CATSDSGQASSTDTQYF.